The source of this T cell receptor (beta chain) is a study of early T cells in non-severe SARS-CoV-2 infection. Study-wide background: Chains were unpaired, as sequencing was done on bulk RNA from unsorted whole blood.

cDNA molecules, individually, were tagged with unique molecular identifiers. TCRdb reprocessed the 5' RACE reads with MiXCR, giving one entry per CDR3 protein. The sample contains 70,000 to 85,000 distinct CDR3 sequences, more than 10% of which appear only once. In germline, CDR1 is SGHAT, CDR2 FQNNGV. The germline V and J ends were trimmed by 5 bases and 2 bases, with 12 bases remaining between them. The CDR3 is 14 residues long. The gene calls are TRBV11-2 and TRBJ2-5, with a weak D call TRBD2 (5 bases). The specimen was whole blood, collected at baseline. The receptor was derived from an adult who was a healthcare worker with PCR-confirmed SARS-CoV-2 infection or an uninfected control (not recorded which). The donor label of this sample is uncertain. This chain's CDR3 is CASSPAGQQETQYF. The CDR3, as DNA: TGTGCCAGCAGCCCCGCGGGTCAACAAGAGACCCAGTACTTC.